One and the same sample provided the 11 T cell receptor beta chains below, sequenced in a study of blood T cell repertoires in COVID-19. Sequenced by immunoSEQ multiplex PCR; TCRdb stores in-frame clones only, minus some. Seen here are 300,000 to 400,000 clones, roughly 90% observed once, and the top ten hold 7.3%. The material sequenced was peripheral blood. Every receptor here comes from a woman aged 65 to 85 with COVID-19, enrolled during active disease.

This chain uses TRBV14 with TRBJ1-2; TRBD1 aligns across 9 bases. The CDR3 covers 16 residues. CDR1 SGHDN and CDR2 FVKESK come from the germline V gene. Trimming at V came to 1 base and at J to 4 bases, leaving 7 bases not matched to a gene. CDR3 nucleotide sequence: TGTGCCAGCAGCCAAGGGGGGACAGGGCTTCCCTATGGCTACACCTTC. Its protein is CASSQGGTGLPYGYTF.

The gene calls are TRBV28 and TRBJ1-1; no firm D call. This CDR3 comprises 13 residues. Germline loops: CDR1 MDHEN, CDR2 SYDVKM. The germline V and J ends were trimmed by 6 bases and 0 bases, with 8 bases remaining between them. The CDR3 bases are TGTGCCAGCAGGAAGGAGATGAACACTGAAGCTTTCTTT. Amino acids: CASRKEMNTEAFF. Based on the CDR3 plus reference TRBV28 and TRBJ1-1, the full variable domain is DVKVTQSSRYLVKRTGEKVFLECVQDMDHENMFWYRQDPGLGLRLIYFSYDVKMKEKGDIPEGYSVSREKKERFSLILESASTNQTSMYLCASRKEMNTEAFFGQGTRLTVV.

A word on this clone: Distinct nucleotide sequences in the sample also encode this CDR3. The chain joins TRBV5-1 to TRBJ1-2; a possible D gene is TRBD1 (6 bases). The CDR3 extends over 13 amino acids. Trimming pared 2 bases from V and 3 bases from J, leaving 8 bases between. Germline-derived CDR1 and CDR2 are SGHRS and YFSETQ. For the CDR3, the DNA is TGCGCCAGCAGCTTATCAGGGGACTATGGCTACACCTTC. Translating gives CASSLSGDYGYTF.

This clone was found once. CDR3 in DNA: TGCGCCAGCAGCCAAGATTCAGAAACAGGGGCTAATGAAAAACTGTTTTTT. Protein product: CASSQDSETGANEKLFF. The chain links TRBV4-1 to TRBJ1-4; 7 nucleotides match TRBD1. The V segment lost 0 bases and the J segment 3 bases; nucleotides outside the gene matches: 7. The CDR3 contains 17 residues. Per the germline V gene, CDR1 is MGHRA and CDR2 is YSYEKL.

The chain links TRBV7-2 to TRBJ1-1, with D unresolved. The germline V gene has CDR1 SGHTA and CDR2 FQGNSA. The CDR3 totals 13 residues. V was shortened by 7 bases and J by 0 bases, with 9 bases between the two germline ends. The CDR3 loop is CASTLRMNTEAFF. In DNA form, the CDR3 reads TGTGCCAGCACCCTACGTATGAACACTGAAGCTTTCTTT.

The chain is built from TRBV27 and TRBJ2-5, with 8 bases identical to TRBD2. Losses at the gene ends were 1 base for V and 4 bases for J; bases not matched to a gene: 5. Germline-derived CDR1 and CDR2 are MNHEY and SMNVEV (reference sequence). This CDR3 comprises 15 residues. In DNA, the CDR3 is TGTGCCAGCAGTTTATGGAACAGCGGGGGAGAGACCCAGTACTTC. Protein product: CASSLWNSGGETQYF.

The CDR3 DNA reads TGTGCCAGCACAGGGGAGAAGAACACTGAAGCTTTCTTT. It yields the protein CASTGEKNTEAFF. The chain uses TRBV27 and TRBJ1-1; D possibly corresponds to TRBD1 (6 bases). This CDR3 is built from 13 residues. V dropped 7 bases and J dropped 1 base, with 10 bases sitting between them. Germline-derived CDR1 and CDR2 are MNHEY and SMNVEV (reference sequence).

The chain combines TRBV4-1 with TRBJ1-1, with 7 bases lining up with TRBD1. CDR3 length: 15 amino acids. The germline gives CDR1 MGHRA, CDR2 YSYEKL. Germline trimming cut 0 bases from V and 5 bases from J; bases unmatched to any gene: 6. The CDR3 loop reads CASSQDRNRGTEAFF. Here the CDR3 DNA reads TGCGCCAGCAGCCAAGATCGAAACAGGGGTACTGAAGCTTTCTTT.

The chain carries TRBV19 and TRBJ2-7; 7 bases agree with TRBD2. The CDR3 is 16 amino acids. V trimming: 5 bases; J trimming: 0 bases; junction bases outside the gene matches: 10. Germline-derived CDR1 and CDR2 are LNHDA and SQIVND (reference sequence). The CDR3 sequence: CASSPRAGGSSYEQYF. The CDR3 coding sequence is TGTGCCAGTAGTCCCAGGGCAGGCGGGAGCTCCTACGAGCAGTACTTC. The variable domain in full, with the rest retrieved from reference TRBV19 and TRBJ2-7, is DGGITQSPKYLFRKEGQNVTLSCEQNLNHDAMYWYRQDPGQGLRLIYYSQIVNDFQKGDIAEGYSVSREKKESFPLTVTSAQKNPTAFYLCASSPRAGGSSYEQYFGPGTRLTVT.

In DNA form, the CDR3 reads TGTGCCATCAGTGAGTCGAGAAACACTGAAGCTTTCTTT. Protein sequence: CAISESRNTEAFF. The gene calls are TRBV10-3 and TRBJ1-1, with D uncertain. Germline CDR1 is ENHRY and CDR2 is SYGVKD. This CDR3 contains 13 residues. Trimming left V 0 bases short and J 2 bases short, with 4 bases between.

The rearrangement joins TRBV28 to TRBJ1-2; D gene unclear. There are 13 residues in the CDR3. Trimming took off 2 bases at V and 4 bases at J, with 8 bases between the two ends. CDR1 MDHEN and CDR2 SYDVKM come from the germline V gene. The CDR3 sequence: CASSLEIGYGYTF. The CDR3 DNA sequence: TGTGCCAGCAGTTTAGAGATCGGCTATGGCTACACCTTC.